This T cell receptor beta chain was profiled in a study of T cell changes during pregnancy in multiple sclerosis (dated by TCRdb to 2018 to 2020). With regard to the full study: The study examined how the T cell repertoire changed over the course of pregnancy in women with multiple sclerosis.

The V end gives up 5 bases and the J end 0 bases, leaving 9 bases in the junction not matched to a gene. Including cysteine and phenylalanine, the CDR3 has 17 amino acids. Solely the CDR3 DNA is kept, with 51 bases framed from the first base. The germline V gene encodes CDR1 LNHDA and CDR2 SQIVND (reference sequence). The library was produced with the immunoSEQ multiplex PCR assay. The table comes from immuneACCESS by way of TCRdb, which keeps in-frame sequences with V and J called. Part of the clones is missing from these tables; in studies checked, under half for an unresolved V gene and the rest for unknown reasons. This sample comprises about 75,000 clones, 90% to 95% of them detected only once. The ten largest clones capture about 0.13% of the sample. This clone was detected only once. Its antigen is still unknown. Base qualities are not recorded, but no much larger clone differs from it by a single base.

The sequencing here drew on CD4+ T cells from peripheral blood mononuclear cells, taken after pregnancy. This TCR came from a female donor with multiple sclerosis, enrolled in a pregnancy study. The rearranged chain carries TRBV19 and TRBJ1-1, with 10 bases in between that match TRBD1. The CDR3 protein: CASSGFSGQGMNTEAFF. The DNA sequence is as follows: TGTGCCAGTAGTGGATTCTCGGGACAGGGGATGAACACTGAAGCTTTCTTT. Reference TRBV19 and TRBJ1-1 proteins supply the regions before and after the CDR3; the full variable domain is: DGGITQSPKYLFRKEGQNVTLSCEQNLNHDAMYWYRQDPGQGLRLIYYSQIVNDFQKGDIAEGYSVSREKKESFPLTVTSAQKNPTAFYLCASSGFSGQGMNTEAFFGQGTRLTVV.